This record looks at one TCR beta chain sequence and its context. Its antigen remains unknown. The germline CDR1 and CDR2 sequences are LGHNA and YSLEER. Trimming pared 6 bases from V and 6 bases from J, leaving 10 bases between. The CDR3 totals 12 residues. The data originate from a study of T-cell memory formation after mild COVID-19. A single record per CDR3 protein comes from TCRdb applying MiXCR to the 5' RACE reads. The table has 210,000 or so distinct CDR3 sequences, 27% seen once. General observations from the study: The study found balanced CD4/CD8 in clones contracting day 15 to 85 and a CD4+ lean in later expanders.

This clonotype originated in an adult woman who had mild COVID-19 (a few samples of this study predate the infection). Cell type and time point are not known. The sequenced sample was PBMCs or a T cell subset sorted from them (not recorded which). This chain uses TRBV4-3 with TRBJ2-3; the D is unclear. CDR3 nucleotides: TGCGCCAGCAGGGGTAGTACTGATACGCAGTATTTT. Protein sequence: CASRGSTDTQYF.